The rows below give T cell receptor beta chains drawn from one sample of a study of blood T cell repertoires in COVID-19. The assay was immunoSEQ multiplex PCR, and TCRdb's table has in-frame clones only and misses some. The sample has 110,000 to 150,000 clones, approximately 85% seen once. The sequenced sample was peripheral blood. The receptors stem from a man aged 50 or older with acute or convalescent COVID-19. The conserved cysteine and the conserved F or W are not part of the CDR3 here.

v_call	cdr3_aa
TRBV25-1	ASSATGGETQY
TRBV5-1	ASSLQAGVADTQY
TRBV6-1	ASSEAKGTSGGRETQY
TRBV28	ASSLVGGRAYSYEQY
TRBV7-3	ASSAQTGNSYEQY
TRBV18	ASSPDALSGYT
TRBV5-1	ASSIGTSGELF
TRBV5-1	ASSFRLAGDTQY
TRBV29-1	SVQGDREMETQY
TRBV4-1	ASSQAFRDRGSGEH
TRBV27	ASSSDRSANEKLF
TRBV29-1	SVEASNTEAF
TRBV11-2	ASSLRGPQPQH
TRBV3-1/TRBV3-2	ASTQSRGGETQY
TRBV11-2	ASSLAGERGYT
TRBV24-1	ATSAQGRYQPQH
TRBV12-3/TRBV12-4	ASSLRVLYEQY